This T cell receptor beta chain is drawn from a study of T cells after somatic rescue of genetic block. The assay was immunoSEQ multiplex PCR, and TCRdb's table has in-frame clones only and misses some. The sample shows under 150,000 clones, around 90% of them seen only once. Germline values: CDR1 MNHEY, CDR2 SVGAGI. The CDR3 is made up of 15 amino acids. The V segment lost 6 bases and the J segment 0 bases; nucleotides outside the gene matches: 4. Sequencing input: peripheral blood mononuclear cells (PBMCs). The source of this sequence is a woman younger than 35. The rearrangement joins TRBV6-5 to TRBJ1-3, with 8 bases that match TRBD1. Here the CDR3 reads CASSPTGDSGNTIYF. CDR3 coding DNA: TGTGCCAGCAGCCCGACAGGGGACTCTGGAAACACCATATATTTT.